This T cell receptor (beta chain) emerged from a study of T-cell reconstitution after alpha-beta-depleted transplantation in children. General study results and limits: Alpha-beta T cells about two months after transplant reportedly derived from several hundred expanded graft clones. One year after transplant, T-cell counts and diversity came mostly from newly produced T cells.

In its sample, this clonotype was seen many times. The target antigen is unknown. During its preparation, the TCRbeta library received unique molecular identifiers. MiXCR, run by TCRdb on the PCR reads, gives a single entry per CDR3 protein. The sample lists 700,000 or so distinct CDR3 sequences, about an eighth occurring once. CDR1 MNHEY and CDR2 SMNVEV come from the germline V gene (reference sequence). Trimming pared 5 bases from V and 2 bases from J, leaving 13 bases between. The CDR3 contains 14 residues. The V call is TRBV27, the J call TRBJ2-7; a weak D match, TRBD2 (6 bases). This TCR was sampled from a girl aged 2-10 years with congenital amegakaryocytic thrombocytopenia, due to receive a stem cell transplant. Sequencing used PBMCs, obtained before TCRalphabeta/CD19-depleted stem cell transplant. CDR3 in DNA: TGTGCCAGCAGTGCCCTCGGAGGGACCTACGAGCAGTACTTC. As protein: CASSALGGTYEQYF.